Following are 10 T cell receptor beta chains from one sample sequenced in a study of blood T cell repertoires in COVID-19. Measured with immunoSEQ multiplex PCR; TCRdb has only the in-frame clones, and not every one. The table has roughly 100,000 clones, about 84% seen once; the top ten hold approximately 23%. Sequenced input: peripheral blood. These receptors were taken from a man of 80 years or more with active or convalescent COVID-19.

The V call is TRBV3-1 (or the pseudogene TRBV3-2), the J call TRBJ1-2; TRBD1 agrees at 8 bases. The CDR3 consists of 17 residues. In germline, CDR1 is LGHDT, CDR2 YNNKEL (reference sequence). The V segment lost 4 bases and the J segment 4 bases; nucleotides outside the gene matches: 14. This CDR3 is CASSRSPGGAATYGYTF. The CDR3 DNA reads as TGTGCCAGCAGCCGGAGCCCAGGGGGCGCGGCCACCTATGGCTACACCTTC.

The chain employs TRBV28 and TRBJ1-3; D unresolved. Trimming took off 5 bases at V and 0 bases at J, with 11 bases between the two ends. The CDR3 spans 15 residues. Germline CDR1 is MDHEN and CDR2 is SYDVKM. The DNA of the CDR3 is TGTGCCAGCAGTCGGAGGGTTAGCTCTGGAAACACCATATATTTT. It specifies CASSRRVSSGNTIYF.

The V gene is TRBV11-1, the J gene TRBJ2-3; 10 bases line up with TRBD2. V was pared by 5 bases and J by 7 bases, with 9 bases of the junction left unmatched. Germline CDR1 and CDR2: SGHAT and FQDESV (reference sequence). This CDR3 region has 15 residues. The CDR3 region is CASSLGTSETHTQYF. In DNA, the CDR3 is TGTGCCAGCAGCCTCGGGACTAGCGAGACCCATACGCAGTATTTT.

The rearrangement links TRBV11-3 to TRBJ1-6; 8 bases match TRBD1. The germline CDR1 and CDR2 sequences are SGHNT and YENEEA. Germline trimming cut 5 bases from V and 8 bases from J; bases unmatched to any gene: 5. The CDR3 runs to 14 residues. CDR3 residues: CASSAGQEDSPLHF. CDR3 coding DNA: TGTGCCAGCAGCGCGGGACAGGAGGATTCACCCCTCCACTTT.

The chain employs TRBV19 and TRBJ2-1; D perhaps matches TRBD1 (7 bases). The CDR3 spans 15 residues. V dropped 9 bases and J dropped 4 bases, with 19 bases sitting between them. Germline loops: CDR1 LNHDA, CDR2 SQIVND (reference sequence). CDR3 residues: CASTQGGERYNEQFF. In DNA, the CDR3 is TGTGCCAGCACCCAGGGGGGAGAGAGATACAATGAGCAGTTCTTC.

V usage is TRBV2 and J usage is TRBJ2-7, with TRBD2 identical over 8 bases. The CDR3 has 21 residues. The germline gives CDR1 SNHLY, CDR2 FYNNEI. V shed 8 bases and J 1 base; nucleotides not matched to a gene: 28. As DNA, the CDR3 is TGTGCCAGCCGAGGAAGCGGGGGAGGGGACTTTTTTTTTACGGGGTCCTACGAGCAGTACTTC. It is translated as CASRGSGGGDFFFTGSYEQYF.

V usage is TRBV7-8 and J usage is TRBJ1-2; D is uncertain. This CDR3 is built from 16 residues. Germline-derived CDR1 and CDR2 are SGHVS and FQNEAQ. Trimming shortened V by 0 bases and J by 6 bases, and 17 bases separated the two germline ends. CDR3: CASSLARGQQRNGYTF. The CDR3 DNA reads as TGTGCCAGCAGCTTAGCTCGTGGGCAACAGCGGAATGGCTACACCTTC.

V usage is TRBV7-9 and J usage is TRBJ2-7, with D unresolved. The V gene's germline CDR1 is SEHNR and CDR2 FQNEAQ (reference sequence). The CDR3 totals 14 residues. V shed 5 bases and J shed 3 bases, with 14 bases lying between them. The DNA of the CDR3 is TGTGCCAGCAGCGCGCCCCAGGTTGGCTACGAGCAGTACTTC. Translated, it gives CASSAPQVGYEQYF.

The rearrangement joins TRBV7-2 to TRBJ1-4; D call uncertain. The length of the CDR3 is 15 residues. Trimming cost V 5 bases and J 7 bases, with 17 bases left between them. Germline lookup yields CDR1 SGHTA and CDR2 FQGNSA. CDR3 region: CASSPREGAGEKLFF. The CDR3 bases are TGTGCCAGCAGCCCCCGGGAGGGAGCGGGTGAAAAACTGTTTTTT.

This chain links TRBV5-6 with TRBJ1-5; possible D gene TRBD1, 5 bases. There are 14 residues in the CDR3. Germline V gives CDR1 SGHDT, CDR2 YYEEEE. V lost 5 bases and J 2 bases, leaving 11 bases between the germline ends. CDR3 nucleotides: TGTGCCAGCAGTCTAGGAGGGGGCAATCAGCCCCAGCATTTT. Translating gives CASSLGGGNQPQHF.